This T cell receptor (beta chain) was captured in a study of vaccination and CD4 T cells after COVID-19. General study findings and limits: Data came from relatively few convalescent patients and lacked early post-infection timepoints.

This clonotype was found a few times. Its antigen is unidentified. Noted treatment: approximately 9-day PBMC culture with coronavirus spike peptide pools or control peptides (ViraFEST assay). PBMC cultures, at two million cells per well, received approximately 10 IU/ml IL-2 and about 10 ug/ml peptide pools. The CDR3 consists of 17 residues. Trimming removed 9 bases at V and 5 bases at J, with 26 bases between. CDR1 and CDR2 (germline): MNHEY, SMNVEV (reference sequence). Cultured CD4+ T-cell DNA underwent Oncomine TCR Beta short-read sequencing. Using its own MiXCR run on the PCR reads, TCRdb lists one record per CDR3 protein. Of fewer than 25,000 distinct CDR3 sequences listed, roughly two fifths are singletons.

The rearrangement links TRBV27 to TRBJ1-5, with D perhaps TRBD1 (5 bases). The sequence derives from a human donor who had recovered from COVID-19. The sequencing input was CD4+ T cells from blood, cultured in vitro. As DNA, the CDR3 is TGTGCCAGAGGGGCCCCACTCGTCGGACGGCTAGATCAGCCCCAGCATTTT. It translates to CARGAPLVGRLDQPQHF.